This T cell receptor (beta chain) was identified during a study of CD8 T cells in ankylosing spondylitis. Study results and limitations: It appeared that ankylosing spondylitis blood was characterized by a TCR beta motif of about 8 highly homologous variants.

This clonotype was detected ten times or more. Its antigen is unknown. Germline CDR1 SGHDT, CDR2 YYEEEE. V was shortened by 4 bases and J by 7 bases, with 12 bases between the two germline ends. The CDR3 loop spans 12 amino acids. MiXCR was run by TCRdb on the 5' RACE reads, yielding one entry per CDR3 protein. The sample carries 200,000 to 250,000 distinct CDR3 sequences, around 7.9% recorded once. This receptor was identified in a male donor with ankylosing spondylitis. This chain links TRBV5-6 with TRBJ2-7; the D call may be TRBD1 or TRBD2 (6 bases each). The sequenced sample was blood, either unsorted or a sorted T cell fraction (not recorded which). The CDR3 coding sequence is TGTGCCAGCAGCCCCACGGGGGCAGAGCAGTACTTC. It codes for CASSPTGAEQYF.